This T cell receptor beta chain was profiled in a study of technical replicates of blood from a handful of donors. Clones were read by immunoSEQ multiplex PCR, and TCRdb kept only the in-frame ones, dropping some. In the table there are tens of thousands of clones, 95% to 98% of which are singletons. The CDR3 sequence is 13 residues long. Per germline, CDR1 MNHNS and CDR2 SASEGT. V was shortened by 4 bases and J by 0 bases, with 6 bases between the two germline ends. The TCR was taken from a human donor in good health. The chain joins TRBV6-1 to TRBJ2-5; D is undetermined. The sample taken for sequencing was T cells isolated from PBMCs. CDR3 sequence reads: CASSALDQETQYF. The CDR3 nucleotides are TGTGCCAGCAGTGCACTGGACCAAGAGACCCAGTACTTC.